Shown below are 7 T cell receptor beta chains from a single sample sequenced in a study of blood T cell repertoires in COVID-19 (TCRdb year 2020). The library relied on the immunoSEQ multiplex PCR assay. The immuneACCESS repertoire file appears here via TCRdb, limited to in-frame rearrangements. These files lack a portion of the clones; in checked studies, under half of the deficit traces to unresolved V genes, and the cause of the others is not known. The sample yields 150,000 to 200,000 clones; approximately 92% were counted once. The ten largest clones capture about 4.6% of the sample. Sequencing was carried out using peripheral blood. The receptors here all came from a man younger than 40 with COVID-19, enrolled during active disease.

As to this clone: Other nucleotide sequences in the sample specify the same CDR3. The chain combines TRBV7-9 with TRBJ2-3, with 13 bases fitting TRBD2. V was pared by 1 base and J by 0 bases, with 4 bases of the junction left unmatched. Germline V CDR1 and CDR2: SEHNR, FQNEAQ (reference sequence). The CDR3 is 18 residues long. The DNA for the CDR3 is TGTGCCAGCAGCTTAGGACTAGCGGGAGGCTCTAGCACAGATACGCAGTATTTT. Amino acids: CASSLGLAGGSSTDTQYF.

The J gene is TRBJ2-4, the V gene TRBV7-6, with TRBD1 identical over 7 bases. The V gene end was trimmed by 4 bases and the J gene end by 5 bases; junction bases not matched to a gene: 8. Germline V lookup: CDR1 SGHVS, CDR2 FNYEAQ. The CDR3 has 15 amino acids. The CDR3 is CASSSDRDRQNIQYF. The DNA for the CDR3 is TGTGCCAGCAGCTCAGACAGGGACCGTCAAAACATTCAGTACTTC.

CDR3 sequence: CASSVLGQGTDEQFF. DNA for the CDR3: TGTGCCAGCAGTGTGCTGGGACAGGGAACGGATGAGCAGTTCTTC. The V gene is TRBV6-4, the J gene TRBJ2-1; 9 nucleotides match TRBD1. The V and J ends lost 4 bases and 8 bases, in that order; junction bases with no gene match: 9. CDR3 size: 15 residues. CDR1 and CDR2 (germline): MRHNA, SNTAGT.

The chain couples TRBV6-2 or TRBV6-3 to TRBJ2-7, with 7 bases matching TRBD2. CDR1 MNHEY and CDR2 SVGEGT come from the germline V gene. The ends lost 2 bases at V and 3 bases at J; junction bases unmatched: 7. The CDR3 extends over 15 amino acids. The CDR3: CASSYGGSTYYEQYF. The CDR3 coding sequence is TGTGCCAGCAGTTACGGCGGGAGTACCTACTACGAGCAGTACTTC.

This chain uses TRBV7-2 with TRBJ1-6; D is uncertain. V was shortened by 1 base and J by 10 bases, with 5 bases between the two germline ends. The CDR3 extends over 12 amino acids. CDR1 SGHTA and CDR2 FQGNSA come from the germline V gene. The CDR3 DNA sequence: TGTGCCAGCAGCTTAGGAGGCTCACCCCTCCACTTT. Its protein is CASSLGGSPLHF.

V and J are TRBV5-6 and TRBJ1-2, with D possibly being TRBD1 (6 bases). The length of the CDR3 is 15 residues. The V end lost 0 bases, the J end lost 7 bases, and 16 bases lay between the germline ends. Germline CDR1 reads SGHDT; CDR2 reads YYEEEE. In nucleotides, the CDR3 is TGTGCCAGCAGCTTGGAGGGGGTTGTGTCATCTGGCTACACCTTC. The encoded protein is CASSLEGVVSSGYTF.

The rearrangement joins TRBV4-3 to TRBJ2-7; D is uncertain. The CDR3 covers 15 residues. V lost 0 bases and J 3 bases, leaving 12 bases between the germline ends. The germline V gene encodes CDR1 LGHNA and CDR2 YSLEER. The CDR3 is CASSQDSAVFYEQYF. The DNA for the CDR3 is TGCGCCAGCAGCCAAGACTCGGCGGTATTCTACGAGCAGTACTTC.